This T cell receptor beta chain was found in a study of blood T cell repertoires in COVID-19. On the study more broadly: The United States, Italy and Spain supplied acute and convalescent COVID-19 samples. T cells, B-cell-depleted T cells, or PBMCs supplied cDNA or gDNA.

It was during active infection that Seattle patients were enrolled and then longitudinally followed. Germline V CDR1 and CDR2: SGHAT, FQNNGV. This CDR3 is built from 18 residues. V gave up 1 base and J gave up 2 bases; unmatched junction bases: 7. Produced via immunoSEQ multiplex PCR; TCRdb's table is partial and in-frame only. Among around 150,000 clones listed, 88% were seen once. The sample consisted of peripheral blood. This chain connects TRBV11-2 to TRBJ2-2, with 10 bases fitting TRBD2. This clonotype originated in a human donor with COVID-19, enrolled during active disease. The donor label of this sample is uncertain. The CDR3 sequence is CASSLAGSGRINTGELFF. In DNA form, the CDR3 reads TGTGCCAGCAGCTTAGCCGGTAGCGGGAGGATAAACACCGGGGAGCTGTTTTTT.